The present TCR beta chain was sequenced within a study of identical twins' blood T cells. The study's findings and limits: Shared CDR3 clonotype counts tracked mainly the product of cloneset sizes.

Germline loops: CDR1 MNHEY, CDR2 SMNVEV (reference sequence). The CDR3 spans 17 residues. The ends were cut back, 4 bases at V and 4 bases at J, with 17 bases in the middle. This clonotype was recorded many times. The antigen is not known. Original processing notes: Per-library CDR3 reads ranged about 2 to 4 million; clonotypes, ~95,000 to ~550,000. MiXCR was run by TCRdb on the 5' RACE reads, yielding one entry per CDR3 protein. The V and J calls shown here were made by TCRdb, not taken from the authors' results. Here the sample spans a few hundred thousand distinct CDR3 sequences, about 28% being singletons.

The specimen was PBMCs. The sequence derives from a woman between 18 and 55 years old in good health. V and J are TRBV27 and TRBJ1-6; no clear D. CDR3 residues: CASSSRASQSYNSPLHF. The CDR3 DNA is TGTGCCAGCAGTTCTCGGGCCAGTCAATCGTATAATTCACCCCTCCACTTT.